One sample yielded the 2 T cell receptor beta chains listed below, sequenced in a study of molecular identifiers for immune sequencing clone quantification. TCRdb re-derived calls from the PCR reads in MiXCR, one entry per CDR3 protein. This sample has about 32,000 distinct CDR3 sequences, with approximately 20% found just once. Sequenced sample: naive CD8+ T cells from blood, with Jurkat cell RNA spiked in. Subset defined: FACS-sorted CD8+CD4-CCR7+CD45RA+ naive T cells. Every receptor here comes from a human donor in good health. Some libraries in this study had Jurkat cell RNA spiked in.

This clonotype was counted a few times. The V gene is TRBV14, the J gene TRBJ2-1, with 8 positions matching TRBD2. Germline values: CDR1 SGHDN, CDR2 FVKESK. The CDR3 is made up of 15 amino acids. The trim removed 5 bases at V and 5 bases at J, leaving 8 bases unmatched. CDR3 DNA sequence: TGTGCCAGCAGCGTACTAAGCGGGGGAGACAATGAGCAGTTCTTC. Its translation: CASSVLSGGDNEQFF.

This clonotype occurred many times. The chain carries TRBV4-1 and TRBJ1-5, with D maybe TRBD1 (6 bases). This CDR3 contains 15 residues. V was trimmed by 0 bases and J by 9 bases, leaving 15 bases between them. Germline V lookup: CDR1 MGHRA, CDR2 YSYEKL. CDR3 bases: TGCGCCAGCAGCCAAGATAGGACAGTTGGATGGCCCCAGCATTTT. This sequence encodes CASSQDRTVGWPQHF.